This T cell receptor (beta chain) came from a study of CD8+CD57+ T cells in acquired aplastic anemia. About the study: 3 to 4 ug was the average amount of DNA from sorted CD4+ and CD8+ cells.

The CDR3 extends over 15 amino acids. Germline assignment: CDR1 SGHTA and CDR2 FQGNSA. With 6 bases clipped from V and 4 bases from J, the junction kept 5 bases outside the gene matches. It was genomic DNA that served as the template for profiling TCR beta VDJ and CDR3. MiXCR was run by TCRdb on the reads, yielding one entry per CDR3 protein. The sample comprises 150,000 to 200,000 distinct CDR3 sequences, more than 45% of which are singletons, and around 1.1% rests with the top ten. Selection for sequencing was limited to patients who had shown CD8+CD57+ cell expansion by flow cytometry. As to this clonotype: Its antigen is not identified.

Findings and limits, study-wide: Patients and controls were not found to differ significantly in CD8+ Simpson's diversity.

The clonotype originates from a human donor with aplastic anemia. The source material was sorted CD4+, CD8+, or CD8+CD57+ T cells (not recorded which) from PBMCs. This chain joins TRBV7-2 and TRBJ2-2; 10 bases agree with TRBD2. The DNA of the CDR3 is TGTGCCAGCAGGGAGCGGGGGGGCGGCACCGGGGAGCTGTTTTTT. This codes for CASRERGGGTGELFF.